This T cell receptor beta chain derives from a study of CD8 T cells in Susac syndrome. Study-level points and caveats: The relatively small number of individuals in the TCR sequencing and HLA analysis was acknowledged by the study.

Comment on this clonotype: Its specificity is unknown.

An input of about 0.5 to 1 ug of RNA was subjected to reverse transcription using random hexamers. Amplification of TCR beta CDR3 spanned 54 Vbeta and 13 Jbeta via immunoSEQ multiplex PCR. TCRdb analysed the immunoSEQ multiplex PCR reads with MiXCR anew, one entry per CDR3 protein. In the table there are approximately 180,000 distinct CDR3 sequences, around 95% of which are singletons. Sequencing of TCR beta was performed on blood CD8+ and CD4+ T cells. Purification of the CD8+ and CD4+ T cells relied on negative isolation, and TEMRA cells underwent FACS enrichment. Germline V CDR1 and CDR2: SGHNT, YYREEE (reference sequence). Trimming took 4 bases from V and 5 from J; bases not matched to a gene: 10. CDR3 length equals 15 residues.

The chain employs TRBV5-4 and TRBJ2-5, with 8 bases identical to TRBD1. Material: CD4+ T cells from PBMCs. The sequence was obtained from a human donor with multiple sclerosis. DNA of the CDR3: TGTGCCAGCAGCCAATCGATGGACAGGGAGGAGACCCAGTACTTC. As protein: CASSQSMDREETQYF.